This T cell receptor (beta chain) was sequenced for a study of Graves' ophthalmopathy and Graves' hyperthyroidism. Study findings and constraints: Most expanded clonotypes in thyroid above 0.001 frequency also showed up in blood. The model's prediction of ophthalmopathy progression had about 70% sensitivity and roughly 77% specificity.

Uncontrolled infections, other autoimmune diseases, pregnancy or lactation barred patients from enrollment. This clonotype has a count of ten or more. Its antigen is unidentified. Amplification targeted the TCR beta CDR3 regions, with RNA transcripts as the source material. First-round RT-PCR used HTBI primers; second-round multiplex PCR followed. TCRdb reprocessed the multiplex PCR reads via MiXCR and lists one record per CDR3 protein. This table has 400,000 or so distinct CDR3 sequences, 15% appearing once. Germline-derived CDR1 and CDR2 are MNHEY and SVGAGI. This CDR3 region has 13 residues. V lost 4 bases to trimming and J lost 5 bases; unmatched junction nucleotides: 3.

This sequence originates from a woman aged 18-30 years with stable Graves' hyperthyroidism. Sequencing was done on a sample of peripheral blood. The genes are TRBV6-5 and TRBJ1-2, with 8 positions matching TRBD1. This CDR3 is CASSWDRKYGYTF. The CDR3 DNA follows: TGTGCCAGCAGTTGGGACAGGAAGTATGGCTACACCTTC.